The 13 T cell receptor beta chains below were found in one sample sequenced in a study of T-cell reconstitution after alpha-beta-depleted transplantation in children. TCRbeta library construction was performed incorporating unique molecular identifiers. Using its own MiXCR run on the PCR reads, TCRdb lists one record per CDR3 protein. The sample carries about 90,000 distinct CDR3 sequences, 15% to 19% recorded once. The sequencing here drew on PBMCs, mostly from graft donor cells, taken 180 days after TCRalphabeta/CD19-depleted stem cell transplant. The receptor source for this set is a male patient between 2 and 9 years old who had a stem cell transplant for acute lymphoblastic leukemia, so the T cells may come from the graft donor.

The rearrangement links TRBV6-1 to TRBJ1-1; 10 positions match TRBD1. The CDR3 covers 14 residues. V trimming: 6 bases; J trimming: 7 bases; junction bases outside the gene matches: 8. CDR1 MNHNS and CDR2 SASEGT come from the germline V gene. CDR3 DNA sequence: TGTGCCAGCAGCCTGACAGGGGGCGCAGGTGAAGCTTTCTTT. This sequence encodes CASSLTGGAGEAFF.

V is TRBV20-1 and J is TRBJ1-4; weak D call: TRBD1 (5 bases). CDR3 length equals 13 residues. V dropped 0 bases and J dropped 6 bases, with 8 bases sitting between them. The germline V gene encodes CDR1 DFQATT and CDR2 SNEGSKA (reference sequence). CDR3 protein: CSARDLGDEKLFF. The CDR3 coding sequence is TGCAGTGCTAGAGATCTGGGGGATGAAAAACTGTTTTTT.

This clonotype was observed a few times. The genes are TRBV12-3 or TRBV12-4 and TRBJ1-4; D is unclear. This CDR3 has 14 residues. Trimming took off 2 bases at V and 7 bases at J, with 11 bases between the two ends. DNA of the CDR3: TGTGCCAGCAGTTTAAACTCGGCCGCTGAAAAACTGTTTTTT. Protein sequence: CASSLNSAAEKLFF.

This clonotype turned up a few times. This chain connects TRBV7-9 to TRBJ2-1; no firm D call. V lost 5 bases and J 4 bases, leaving 6 bases between the germline ends. Germline CDR1 is SEHNR and CDR2 is FQNEAQ (reference sequence). The CDR3 sequence is 12 residues long. DNA for the CDR3: TGTGCCAGCAGCCCAGCGTACAATGAGCAGTTCTTC. This encodes CASSPAYNEQFF.

The genes are TRBV4-1 and TRBJ2-5; no reliable D call. Trimming left V 0 bases short and J 0 bases short, with 8 bases between. The germline V gene encodes CDR1 MGHRA and CDR2 YSYEKL. This CDR3 spans 15 amino acids. CDR3 nucleotides: TGCGCCAGCAGCCAAGAGCCCCCGTACCAAGAGACCCAGTACTTC. This encodes CASSQEPPYQETQYF.

This chain links TRBV20-1 with TRBJ1-1; tentative D call: TRBD1 (6 bases). With 5 bases removed from V and 1 base from J, the gap between germline ends came to 14 bases. The CDR3 loop spans 14 amino acids. Per the germline V gene, CDR1 is DFQATT and CDR2 is SNEGSKA (reference sequence). In DNA, the CDR3 is TGCAGTGCTTACAGGGCTCCGGGGAACACTGAAGCTTTCTTT. This gives the protein CSAYRAPGNTEAFF.

This clonotype was observed a handful of times. V gene TRBV3-1 combines with J gene TRBJ1-1; D uncertain. The CDR3 contains 11 residues. Trimming left V 1 base short and J 10 bases short, with 7 bases between. Germline-derived CDR1 and CDR2 are LGHDT and YNNKEL (reference sequence). CDR3 DNA: TGTGCCAGCAGCCAAGTCGATGTAGCTTTCTTT. It translates to CASSQVDVAFF. The entire variable domain, with the rest obtained from reference TRBV3-1 and TRBJ1-1, is as follows: DTAVSQTPKYLVTQMGNDKSIKCEQNLGHDTMYWYKQDSKKFLKIMFSYNNKELIINETVPNRFSPKSPDKAHLNLHINSLELGDSAVYFCASSQVDVAFFGQGTRLTVV.

The rearrangement uses TRBV5-1 and TRBJ2-5, with 9 bases identical to TRBD2. In germline, CDR1 is SGHRS, CDR2 YFSETQ. The V gene end was trimmed by 0 bases and the J gene end by 5 bases; junction bases not matched to a gene: 8. This CDR3 has 16 amino acids. CDR3 residues: CASSLGDRGGAETQYF. DNA for the CDR3: TGCGCCAGCAGCTTGGGTGATCGCGGGGGGGCCGAGACCCAGTACTTC. Full variable domain (remainder filled in from reference TRBV5-1 and TRBJ2-5): KAGVTQTPRYLIKTRGQQVTLSCSPISGHRSVSWYQQTPGQGLQFLFEYFSETQRNKGNFPGRFSGRQFSNSRSEMNVSTLELGDSALYLCASSLGDRGGAETQYFGPGTRLLVL.

This clonotype was seen at least ten times. The rearrangement links TRBV12-3 or TRBV12-4 to TRBJ2-7, with D hard to call. The CDR3 has 16 amino acids. The V and J ends lost 6 bases and 0 bases respectively, with 18 bases between them. CDR3 nucleotides: TGTGCCAGCAGCCCCTCCCGGATAGTGAGCTCCTACGAGCAGTACTTC. It translates to CASSPSRIVSSYEQYF.

The sample holds a few counts of this clonotype. The chain joins TRBV7-6 to TRBJ2-7; D gene uncertain. The V and J ends lost 2 bases and 6 bases respectively, with 14 bases between them. From germline, CDR1 is SGHVS and CDR2 FNYEAQ. This CDR3 is 14 amino acids long. The CDR3 sequence: CASSLSVHGSEQYF. CDR3 in DNA: TGTGCCAGCAGCTTAAGTGTTCATGGCAGCGAGCAGTACTTC.

This clonotype showed up many times. The chain uses TRBV5-1 and TRBJ1-3; a possible D gene is TRBD1 (5 bases). Germline CDR1 is SGHRS and CDR2 is YFSETQ. CDR3 length: 16 residues. The V and J ends lost 6 bases and 0 bases respectively, with 16 bases between them. Written as DNA, the CDR3 is TGCGCCAGCACCCGAACGGGGGTACTCTCTGGAAACACCATATATTTT. Protein: CASTRTGVLSGNTIYF.

The CDR3 nucleotides are TGTGCCAGCTCACGGTTCACAGGGCGCGACGACACCGGGGAGCTGTTTTTT. Protein product: CASSRFTGRDDTGELFF. V is TRBV18 and J is TRBJ2-2; possible D gene TRBD1, 6 bases. The CDR3 runs 17 residues. The V gene lost 4 bases and the J gene lost 3 bases, with 18 bases spanning the gap. Germline values: CDR1 KGHSH, CDR2 LQKENI.

The chain carries TRBV19 and TRBJ2-1, with a tentative D call TRBD2 (7 bases). The CDR3 consists of 16 residues. Germline CDR1 is LNHDA and CDR2 is SQIVND (reference sequence). The V and J ends lost 6 bases and 4 bases respectively, with 19 bases between them. Written as DNA, the CDR3 is TGTGCCAGTAGGTCCCCTGGGGGGGGGCCATACAATGAGCAGTTCTTC. It specifies CASRSPGGGPYNEQFF.